Below, 2 T cell receptor beta chains from the same sample are listed, as sequenced in a study of T-cell reconstitution after alpha-beta-depleted transplantation in children. Unique molecular identifiers tagged the TCRbeta library. TCRdb re-derived calls from the PCR reads in MiXCR, one entry per CDR3 protein. Of about 140,000 distinct CDR3 sequences detected, roughly 8.8% appear once; the ten largest clones hold approximately 18%. Specimen: PBMCs, mostly from graft donor cells, collected 180 days after TCRalphabeta/CD19-depleted stem cell transplant. The receptors were sampled from a female patient younger than 10 who had a stem cell transplant for congenital amegakaryocytic thrombocytopenia, so the T cells may come from the graft donor.

Ten or more counts support this clonotype. The chain combines TRBV12-3 or TRBV12-4 with TRBJ2-1; 7 bases are a match to TRBD2. The CDR3 is made up of 15 amino acids. The V segment lost 4 bases and the J segment 9 bases; nucleotides outside the gene matches: 12. This chain's CDR3 is CASSSRLAGKGEQFF. The CDR3 DNA is TGTGCCAGCAGTTCCCGGTTAGCGGGTAAGGGTGAGCAGTTCTTC.

The sample holds many counts of this clonotype. The gene calls are TRBV5-1 and TRBJ2-2; D gene uncertain. Germline V gene lookup returns CDR1 SGHRS and CDR2 YFSETQ. The CDR3 runs to 15 residues. With 2 bases removed from V and 1 base from J, the gap between germline ends came to 9 bases. CDR3 sequence (DNA): TGCGCCAGCAGCTTTAGGGTTCAGAACACCGGGGAGCTGTTTTTT. It yields the protein CASSFRVQNTGELFF.